The clone carrying this TCR beta chain was observed a few times. This entry comes from a study of T cells in tumors after PD-1 blockade. V dropped 0 bases and J dropped 7 bases, with 10 bases sitting between them. The germline CDR1 and CDR2 sequences are ENHRY and SYGVKD. The CDR3 spans 14 residues. Only in-frame clones appear in the TCRdb table, and some are missing; sequencing was by immunoSEQ multiplex PCR. The sample includes around 35,000 clones, 73% seen only once; the top ten take around 38%. The sequence came from a human donor with basal cell carcinoma. The sequences come from PBMCs, collected after anti-PD-1 treatment. This sequence joins TRBV10-3 and TRBJ1-5; D is ambiguous. Written as DNA, the CDR3 is TGTGCCATCAGTGAGTCCGGCGGCACCCAGCCCCAGCATTTT. Translation: CAISESGGTQPQHF.